One and the same sample provided the 15 T cell receptor beta chains below, sequenced in a study of technical replicates of blood from a handful of donors (dated by TCRdb to 2017 to 2019). Libraries were prepared through the immunoSEQ multiplex PCR assay. Held by TCRdb, this immuneACCESS table contains in-frame sequences only and omits some clones. Under half of the omission traces to an unresolved V gene where checked; the cause of the rest is unknown. Recorded for this sample are tens of thousands of clones; approximately 96% of them occurred a single time. The ten largest account for roughly 0.2% of the sample. Material: T cells isolated from PBMCs. The receptors originated from a human donor in good health.

The chain joins TRBV2 to TRBJ1-6; D gene unclear. V lost 7 bases to trimming and J lost 9 bases, with 13 bases between them. The CDR3 consists of 13 residues. CDR1 SNHLY and CDR2 FYNNEI come from the germline V gene. CDR3 residues: CASTGEAGSPLHF. The CDR3 coding sequence is TGTGCCAGCACTGGAGAAGCCGGTTCACCCCTCCACTTT.

The chain employs TRBV28 and TRBJ1-5; tentative D call: TRBD1 (6 bases). Trimming shortened V by 10 bases and J by 5 bases, and 24 bases separated the two germline ends. Per germline, CDR1 MDHEN and CDR2 SYDVKM. This CDR3 comprises 16 residues. The CDR3 loop reads CATHQIQGLMDQPQHF. The CDR3 DNA is TGTGCCACGCACCAGATACAGGGTTTAATGGATCAGCCCCAGCATTTT. Together with reference TRBV28 and TRBJ1-5, the CDR3 gives the full variable domain: DVKVTQSSRYLVKRTGEKVFLECVQDMDHENMFWYRQDPGLGLRLIYFSYDVKMKEKGDIPEGYSVSREKKERFSLILESASTNQTSMYLCATHQIQGLMDQPQHFGDGTRLSIL.

V gene TRBV7-9 combines with J gene TRBJ2-5; 7 bases fit TRBD1. V dropped 3 bases and J dropped 2; count of bases not matched to a gene: 3. This CDR3 is built from 14 residues. Per the germline V gene, CDR1 is SEHNR and CDR2 is FQNEAQ (reference sequence). The CDR3 reads CASSLRQGQETQYF. DNA of the CDR3: TGTGCCAGCAGCTTGAGACAGGGTCAAGAGACCCAGTACTTC.

In the case of this clone: One end of the junction varies from germline; a read error may be responsible. This sequence joins TRBV7-7 and TRBJ1-4; D unclear. Germline CDR1 and CDR2: SSHAT and FNYEAQ (reference sequence). The CDR3 loop spans 13 amino acids. The CDR3 sequence is CASSSREGEKLFF. As DNA, the CDR3 is TGTGCTAGCAGCTCCAGAGAGGGTGAAAAACTGTTTTTT.

This chain connects TRBV6-5 to TRBJ1-4; 7 positions match TRBD1. This CDR3 region has 15 residues. V dropped 4 bases and J dropped 4; count of bases not matched to a gene: 6. The germline V gene encodes CDR1 MNHEY and CDR2 SVGAGI. This CDR3 is CASSSPRQGNEKLFF. CDR3 coding DNA: TGTGCCAGCAGTTCGCCCCGACAGGGTAATGAAAAACTGTTTTTT.

This chain uses TRBV19 with TRBJ1-2, with D maybe TRBD1 (5 bases). CDR1 is LNHDA and CDR2 is SQIVND in the germline V gene (reference sequence). V gave up 3 bases and J gave up 3 bases, with 14 bases separating them. CDR3 length equals 15 residues. This CDR3 is CASSITGRGDYGYTF. In DNA form, the CDR3 reads TGTGCCAGTAGTATTACCGGGAGGGGTGACTATGGCTACACCTTC.

The chain combines TRBV25-1 with TRBJ2-5; 9 bases line up with TRBD1. Germline V gene lookup returns CDR1 MGHDK and CDR2 SYGVNS. The CDR3 contains 15 residues. The junction had 7 bases not matched to a gene; V was cut back by 3 bases and J by 5 bases. CDR3: CASSEGRGQGETQYF. The CDR3 DNA follows: TGTGCCAGCAGTGAGGGGCGGGGACAGGGCGAGACCCAGTACTTC.

This CDR3 is CASSILANPRETQYF. The CDR3 DNA reads as TGTGCCAGTAGTATTCTAGCGAACCCAAGAGAGACCCAGTACTTC. The chain links TRBV19 to TRBJ2-5, with D maybe TRBD2 (6 bases). The CDR3 sequence is 15 residues long. Trimming removed 3 bases from V and 4 bases from J, with 15 bases in between. Per germline, CDR1 LNHDA and CDR2 SQIVND (reference sequence).

The gene calls are TRBV27 and TRBJ2-3, with D maybe TRBD2 (6 bases). The ends were cut back, 6 bases at V and 3 bases at J, with 13 bases in the middle. CDR1 is MNHEY and CDR2 is SMNVEV in the germline V gene (reference sequence). The CDR3 is 14 residues long. CDR3 nucleotides: TGTGCCAGCAGATCGGGGGTTGGTACAGATACGCAGTATTTT. It yields the protein CASRSGVGTDTQYF.

The chain carries TRBV5-4 and TRBJ1-2; D is possibly TRBD1 (6 bases). From germline, CDR1 is SGHNT and CDR2 YYREEE (reference sequence). Trimming shortened V by 0 bases and J by 5 bases, and 8 bases separated the two germline ends. The CDR3 is made up of 13 amino acids. The CDR3 here is CASSLVGQYGYTF. DNA of the CDR3: TGTGCCAGCAGCTTGGTAGGACAGTATGGCTACACCTTC.

The count of this clone is one. The V call is TRBV4-1, the J call TRBJ1-5, with 8 bases aligning to TRBD1. The CDR3 has 15 amino acids. Germline assignment: CDR1 MGHRA and CDR2 YSYEKL. The V and J ends lost 2 bases and 3 bases, in that order; junction bases with no gene match: 3. In nucleotides, the CDR3 is TGCGCCAGCAGCCAATCGACAGGGGCCAATCAGCCCCAGCATTTT. Translating it yields CASSQSTGANQPQHF.

This clone was seen a single time. The chain uses TRBV5-1 and TRBJ2-1, with a possible D match to TRBD2 (6 bases). This CDR3 is 17 amino acids long. Germline loops: CDR1 SGHRS, CDR2 YFSETQ. Trimming took 4 bases from V and 7 from J, leaving 24 bases between them. CDR3 in amino acids: CASSLTPGLSFENEQFF. CDR3 bases: TGCGCCAGCAGCCTAACACCGGGACTCTCCTTCGAGAATGAGCAGTTCTTC.

This clone was seen a handful of times. The chain links TRBV6-1 to TRBJ1-1; D uncertain. Germline V gene data show CDR1 as MNHNS and CDR2 as SASEGT. The CDR3 contains 13 residues. V gave up 7 bases and J gave up 0 bases, with 9 bases separating them. CDR3 in DNA: TGTGCCAGCAACCCACTCCTGAACACTGAAGCTTTCTTT. Translated, it gives CASNPLLNTEAFF.

This clone was recorded once. This sequence joins TRBV28 and TRBJ2-3; 7 nucleotides align to TRBD2. The V gene's germline CDR1 is MDHEN and CDR2 SYDVKM. V trimming: 2 bases; J trimming: 7 bases; junction bases outside the gene matches: 3. The CDR3 covers 13 residues. CDR3 coding DNA: TGTGCCAGCAGTTTAACTAGCGTAAATACGCAGTATTTT. It is translated as CASSLTSVNTQYF.

The V gene is TRBV21-1, the J gene TRBJ2-5; the table calls TRBD1, which could not be checked here. TRBV21-1 is a pseudogene segment. This CDR3 region has 13 residues. The CDR3 loop reads CASSKKGQETQYF. The CDR3 DNA reads TGTGCCAGCAGCAAAAAGGGGCAAGAGACCCAGTACTTC.